This T cell receptor (beta chain) is drawn from a study of T-cell memory formation after mild COVID-19 (dated by TCRdb to about 2021). Turning to the overall study: TCR sequence clusters from the two donors were largely donor specific. T-cell clones expanding and contracting after mild COVID-19 in two donors were tracked by longitudinal TCRalpha and TCRbeta repertoire sequencing. The cohort comprised two young, previously healthy adult volunteers, one female and one male. The full study reports these points: Clones that contracted from day 15 to 85 showed balanced CD4/CD8 phenotypes, whereas a second wave of clones that expanded from day 15 to 37 leaned towards CD4+. The study covered only a couple of mild cases, and larger cohorts including severe cases with pre-infection samples were considered necessary. Contracting CD4+ clones were located mainly in the CM and EM memory subsets, whereas CD8+ clones were found to be enriched in EMRA. Some responding clones were detected in pre-infection memory, suggesting pre-existing cross-reactive memory T cells joined the SARS-CoV-2 response. SARS-CoV-2 specificity was not confirmed for the second-wave clones peaking on day 37.

PBMCs were isolated by Ficoll-Paque density gradient centrifugation. The germline V gene encodes CDR1 MDHEN and CDR2 SYDVKM. The germline V end is reduced by 5 bases and the J end by 2 bases; junction bases left unmatched: 13. Spanning cysteine to phenylalanine, the CDR3 consists of 17 amino acids. The retained sequence is limited to the CDR3, 51 bases, with the frame set at the first base. Of note for this clonotype: Its antigen has not been determined. The record has no base qualities; no much larger clone is one base away.

The run used an Illumina NovaSeq 6000. TCRalpha and TCRbeta cDNA libraries were constructed by 5'RACE with constant-segment primers, with sample barcodes and unique molecular identifiers being introduced. RNA was extracted from every sample with Trizol reagent. Amplification of the libraries took two PCR steps, and the second step added a second sample barcode plus Illumina TruSeq adapters. The libraries were sequenced on an Illumina NovaSeq using 2 x 150 bp paired-end reads. In the authors' own workflow: Reads were demultiplexed and collapsed into UMI-guided consensus sequences with migec v1.2.7. With mixcr v2.1.11, UMI consensuses were aligned to TRA and TRB V and J templates and assembled into clonotypes. Expanded or contracted clonotypes were those called significant by both edgeR and NoisET, with noise models trained on biological replicates. For edgeR calls, the thresholds were a false discovery rate-adjusted p below 0.01 and a log2 fold-change of 1. PCA with hierarchical clustering of max-normalized trajectories of the 1000 most abundant clonotypes was used as exploratory dynamics analysis. Separately sequenced CD4+ and CD8+ repertoires were used to assign the CD4 or CD8 phenotype of responding clones. TCRdb ran its own pipeline on the public reads, namely fastp trimming at Q25 and MiXCR clone calling, and kept in-frame beta chains. For every CDR3 protein sequence, its rows merge into one entry that carries the most common genes and DNA. TCRdb, not the original authors, processed these V and J calls. This sample comprises 390,000 or so distinct CDR3 sequences, roughly 15% of them detected only once. The biggest ten clones account for roughly 21% of the sample.

This TCR came from a man younger than 30 who had mild COVID-19 (a few samples of this study predate the infection). The sample titles of this study are shuffled in the database, so cell type and time point are left out; the donor was told from shared clones. The sequenced sample consisted of PBMCs or a T cell subset sorted from them (not recorded which). The sequence is built from TRBV28 and TRBJ2-3; the junction holds 7 bases that match TRBD1. The CDR3 reads as follows: CASSPGGRGWLTDTQYF. The DNA sequence is as follows: TGTGCCAGCAGTCCAGGGGGAAGGGGGTGGCTCACAGATACGCAGTATTTT.